This T cell receptor (beta chain) was obtained from a study of blood T cell repertoires in COVID-19. Turning to the study itself: Samples came from the United States, Italy and Spain, spanning acute and convalescent COVID-19. From T cells, B-cell-depleted T cells, or PBMCs came the material, which was cDNA or gDNA.

Methods used by the authors: By means of reference gene primer amplification, nucleated cell counts were estimated. The table came from immunoSEQ multiplex PCR; TCRdb's copy has only in-frame clones and leaves some out. The DNA gave D and trimming, while V, J and clone size come from that table. Counted here are tens of thousands of clones, 82% occurring once; the ten biggest clones make up about 22%. The V and J ends lost 3 bases and 0 bases respectively, with 10 bases between them. Germline V gene data show CDR1 as LGHDT and CDR2 as YNNKEL (reference sequence). CDR3 length: 15 residues. The clonotype originates from a woman aged 55 to 70 with acute or convalescent COVID-19. J is TRBJ2-3 and V is TRBV3-1 (or the pseudogene TRBV3-2); D possibly corresponds to TRBD2 (6 bases). Material: peripheral blood. The CDR3: CASSQGGSSTDTQYF. DNA for the CDR3: TGTGCCAGCAGCCAGGGGGGATCTAGCACAGATACGCAGTATTTT.